Each of the 10 T cell receptor beta chains below was sequenced from the same sample in a study of T cells in tuberculosis. Sequencing used immunoSEQ multiplex PCR; TCRdb keeps in-frame clones, though not all of them. The table records about 33,000 clones, roughly 85% of them present only once. Time point specified: new active TB diagnosis, blood taken before or within 7 days of starting treatment. The starting material was PBMCs, obtained at tuberculosis diagnosis. These receptors were taken from an adult with tuberculosis.

This chain links TRBV9 with TRBJ2-1; 12 nucleotides align to TRBD2. The ends lost 3 bases at V and 7 bases at J; junction bases unmatched: 5. CDR1 is SGDLS, CDR2 YYNGEE, per germline. The CDR3 has 15 residues. The CDR3 DNA reads as TGTGCCAGCAGCGCCGCCGGGACTAGCGGGAATGAGCAGTTCTTC. Its translation is CASSAAGTSGNEQFF.

The chain carries TRBV5-6 and TRBJ2-1; D not certain. CDR1 and CDR2 (germline): SGHDT, YYEEEE. The CDR3 is 13 residues long. V was clipped by 0 bases and J by 4 bases, with 5 bases between them. CDR3 nucleotide sequence: TGTGCCAGCAGCTTGGGACAATACAATGAGCAGTTCTTC. It encodes CASSLGQYNEQFF.

For this clone: The junction shows a germline mismatch at one end, possibly a read error. Other nucleotide sequences from this sample produce the same CDR3. V usage is TRBV11-1 and J usage is TRBJ1-6, with TRBD1 matching over 7 bases. CDR3 length: 17 amino acids. CDR1 and CDR2 from the germline V gene are SGHAT and FQDESV (reference sequence). The CDR3 DNA reads as TGTGCCAGCAGCCAAAACAGGGGATACTCCTATAATTCACCCCTTCACTTT. It codes for CASSQNRGYSYNSPLHF.

The chain carries TRBV27 and TRBJ1-2; D gene unclear. The V gene lost 5 bases and the J gene lost 8 bases, with 18 bases spanning the gap. The CDR3 extends over 14 amino acids. Germline lookup yields CDR1 MNHEY and CDR2 SMNVEV (reference sequence). CDR3 in DNA: TGTGCCAGCAGTCCGCTGGGCCTCCAGGAAGGCTACACCTTC. Translation: CASSPLGLQEGYTF.

The chain recombines TRBV30 with TRBJ1-1; D is perhaps TRBD1 (6 bases). Trimming cost V 0 bases and J 9 bases, with 20 bases left between them. CDR3 length equals 15 residues. Germline V gives CDR1 GTSNPN, CDR2 SVGIG (reference sequence). The CDR3 here is CAWSVPGQPDFQAFF. For the CDR3, the DNA is TGTGCCTGGAGTGTTCCCGGACAGCCCGACTTCCAAGCTTTCTTT.

The chain couples TRBV27 to TRBJ2-7, with 9 bases that match TRBD2. CDR3 length: 15 residues. The junction had 7 bases not matched to a gene; V was cut back by 4 bases and J by 3 bases. From germline, CDR1 is MNHEY and CDR2 SMNVEV (reference sequence). Written as DNA, the CDR3 is TGTGCCAGCAGTTCACTGCTAGCGGGGAGCTACGAGCAGTACTTC. Translating it yields CASSSLLAGSYEQYF.

J is TRBJ2-2 and V is TRBV5-1, with 13 bases matching TRBD2. The J segment lost 7 bases and the V segment lost 2 bases, leaving 8 bases of the junction unmatched. Germline loops: CDR1 SGHRS, CDR2 YFSETQ. The CDR3 runs to 17 residues. CDR3 nucleotide sequence: TGCGCCAGCAGCTTTATGGCGGGACTAGCGGGGAACGGGGAGCTGTTTTTT. Encoded protein: CASSFMAGLAGNGELFF.

The rearrangement links TRBV6-5 to TRBJ2-1, with 8 bases matching TRBD2. Germline values: CDR1 MNHEY, CDR2 SVGAGI. Germline trimming cut 2 bases from V and 5 bases from J; bases unmatched to any gene: 5. The CDR3 loop spans 15 amino acids. CDR3 residues: CASSYTWRGDNEQFF. Written as DNA, the CDR3 is TGTGCCAGCAGTTACACTTGGCGGGGGGACAATGAGCAGTTCTTC.

The chain carries TRBV5-4 and TRBJ2-3, with 8 bases identical to TRBD2. From germline, CDR1 is SGHNT and CDR2 YYREEE (reference sequence). Losses at the gene ends were 3 bases for V and 0 bases for J; bases not matched to a gene: 6. This CDR3 is 16 amino acids long. CDR3 sequence (DNA): TGTGCCAGCAGCTCCCGTTTAGCGGGGAGCACAGATACGCAGTATTTT. Residues: CASSSRLAGSTDTQYF.

This clone was recorded once. The rearrangement joins TRBV20-1 to TRBJ2-7; D not certain. Trimming shortened V by 3 bases and J by 5 bases, and 5 bases separated the two germline ends. The germline gives CDR1 DFQATT, CDR2 SNEGSKA (reference sequence). The CDR3 length is 10 residues. DNA for the CDR3: TGCAGTGCTAGGACTGACGAGCAGTACTTC. Translation: CSARTDEQYF.